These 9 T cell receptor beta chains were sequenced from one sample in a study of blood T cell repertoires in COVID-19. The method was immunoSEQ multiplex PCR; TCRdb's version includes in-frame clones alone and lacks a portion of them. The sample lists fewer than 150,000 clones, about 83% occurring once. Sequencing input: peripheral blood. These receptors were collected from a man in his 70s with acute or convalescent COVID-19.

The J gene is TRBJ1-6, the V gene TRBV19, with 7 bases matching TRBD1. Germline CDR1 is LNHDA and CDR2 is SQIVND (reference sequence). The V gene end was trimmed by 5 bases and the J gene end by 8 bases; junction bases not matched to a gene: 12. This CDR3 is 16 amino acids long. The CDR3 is CASSSKTGRLDSPLHF. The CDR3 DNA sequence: TGTGCCAGTAGTTCAAAGACAGGGCGCTTAGATTCACCCCTCCACTTT.

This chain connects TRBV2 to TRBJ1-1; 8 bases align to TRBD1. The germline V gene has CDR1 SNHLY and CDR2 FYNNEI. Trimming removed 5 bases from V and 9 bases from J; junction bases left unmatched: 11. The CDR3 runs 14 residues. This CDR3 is CASSQKGGQGKAFF. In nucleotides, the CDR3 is TGTGCCAGCAGTCAAAAAGGAGGACAGGGTAAAGCTTTCTTT.

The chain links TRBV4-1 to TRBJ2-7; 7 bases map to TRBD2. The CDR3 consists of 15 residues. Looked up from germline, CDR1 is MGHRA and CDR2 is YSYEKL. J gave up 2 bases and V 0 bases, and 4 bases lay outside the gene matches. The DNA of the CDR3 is TGCGCCAGCAGCCAAGATCCGGGGGGAACCTACGAGCAGTACTTC. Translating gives CASSQDPGGTYEQYF.

The CDR3 DNA reads TGTGCCAGTAGTATAGATGGAGCGGGAGGGCTCCGTGAGCAGTTCTTC. Translation: CASSIDGAGGLREQFF. V and J are TRBV19 and TRBJ2-1; 10 nucleotides line up with TRBD2. The germline CDR1 and CDR2 sequences are LNHDA and SQIVND (reference sequence). The CDR3 length is 16 residues. The V and J ends lost 0 bases and 9 bases, in that order; junction bases with no gene match: 8.

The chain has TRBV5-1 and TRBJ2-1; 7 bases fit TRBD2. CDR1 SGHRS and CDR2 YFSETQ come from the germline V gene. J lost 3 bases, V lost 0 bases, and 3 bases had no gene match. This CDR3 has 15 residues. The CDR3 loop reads CASSLEGGGYNEQFF. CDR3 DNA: TGCGCCAGCAGCTTGGAAGGCGGGGGCTACAATGAGCAGTTCTTC. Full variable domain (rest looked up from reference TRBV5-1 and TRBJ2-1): KAGVTQTPRYLIKTRGQQVTLSCSPISGHRSVSWYQQTPGQGLQFLFEYFSETQRNKGNFPGRFSGRQFSNSRSEMNVSTLELGDSALYLCASSLEGGGYNEQFFGPGTRLTVL.

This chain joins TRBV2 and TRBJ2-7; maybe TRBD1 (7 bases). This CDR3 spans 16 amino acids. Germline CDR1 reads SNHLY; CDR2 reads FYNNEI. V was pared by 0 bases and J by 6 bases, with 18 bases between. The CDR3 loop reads CASSEAEDRDWVEQYF. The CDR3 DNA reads TGTGCCAGCAGTGAAGCGGAAGACAGGGACTGGGTCGAGCAGTACTTC. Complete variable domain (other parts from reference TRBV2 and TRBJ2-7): EPEVTQTPSHQVTQMGQEVILRCVPISNHLYFYWYRQILGQKVEFLVSFYNNEISEKSEIFDDQFSVERPDGSNFTLKIRSTKLEDSAMYFCASSEAEDRDWVEQYFGPGTRLTVT.

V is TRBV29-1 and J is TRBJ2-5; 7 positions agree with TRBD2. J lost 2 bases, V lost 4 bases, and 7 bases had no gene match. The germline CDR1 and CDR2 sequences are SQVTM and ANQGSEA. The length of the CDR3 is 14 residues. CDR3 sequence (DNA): TGCAGCGTTGTGGGGGAGGGGCGTCAAGAGACCCAGTACTTC. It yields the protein CSVVGEGRQETQYF.

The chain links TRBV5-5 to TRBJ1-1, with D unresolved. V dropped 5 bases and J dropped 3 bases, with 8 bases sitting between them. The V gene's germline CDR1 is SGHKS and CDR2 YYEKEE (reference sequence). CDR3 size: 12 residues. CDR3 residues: CASRYLDTEAFF. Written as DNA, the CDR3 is TGTGCCAGCAGGTACTTGGACACTGAAGCTTTCTTT.

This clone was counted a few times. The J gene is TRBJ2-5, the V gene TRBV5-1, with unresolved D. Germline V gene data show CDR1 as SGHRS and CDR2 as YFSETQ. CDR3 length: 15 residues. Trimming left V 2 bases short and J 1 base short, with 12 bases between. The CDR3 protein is CASSFFVPSQETQYF. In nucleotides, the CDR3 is TGCGCCAGCAGCTTTTTCGTCCCTTCCCAAGAGACCCAGTACTTC.